This TCR beta chain derives from a study of T-cell memory formation after mild COVID-19. Germline assignment: CDR1 MGHDK and CDR2 SYGVNS. Trimming cost V 6 bases and J 0 bases; bases outside gene matches: 2. This CDR3 has 14 residues. This clonotype was picked up many times. The 5'RACE method, run with constant-segment primers, produced TCR alpha and TCR beta cDNA libraries (carrying sample barcodes and UMIs). TCRdb re-analysed the 5' RACE reads in MiXCR, keeping a single row per CDR3 protein. The table lists 250,000 to 350,000 distinct CDR3 sequences, 13% to 15% of them singletons. This chain uses TRBV25-1 with TRBJ2-3; 8 positions match TRBD2. Sequenced sample: PBMCs or a T cell subset sorted from them (not recorded which). This TCR was sampled from a man between 18 and 35 years old who had mild COVID-19 (a few samples of this study predate the infection). Cell type and time point are not known. The CDR3 loop reads CASRLAGSTDTQYF. In DNA, the CDR3 is TGTGCCAGCAGGTTAGCGGGGAGCACAGATACGCAGTATTTT.